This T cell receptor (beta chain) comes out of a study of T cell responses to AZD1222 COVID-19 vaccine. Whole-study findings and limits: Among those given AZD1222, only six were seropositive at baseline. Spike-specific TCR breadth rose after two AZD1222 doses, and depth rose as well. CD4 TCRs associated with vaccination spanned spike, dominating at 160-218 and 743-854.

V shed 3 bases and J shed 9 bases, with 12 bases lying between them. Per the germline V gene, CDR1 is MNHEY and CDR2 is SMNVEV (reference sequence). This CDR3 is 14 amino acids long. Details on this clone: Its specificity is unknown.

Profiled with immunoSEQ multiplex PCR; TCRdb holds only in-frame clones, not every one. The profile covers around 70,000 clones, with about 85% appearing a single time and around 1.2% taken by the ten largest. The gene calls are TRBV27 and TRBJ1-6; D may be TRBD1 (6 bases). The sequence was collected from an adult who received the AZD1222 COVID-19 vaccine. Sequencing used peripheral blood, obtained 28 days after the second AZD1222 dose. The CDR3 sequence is CASSFHRAGSPLHF. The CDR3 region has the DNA TGTGCCAGCAGTTTCCACAGGGCGGGTTCACCCCTCCACTTT.